The present TCR beta chain was sequenced within a study of chemoradiotherapy in HPV16-positive cancers (dated by TCRdb to between 2020 and 2023). Broadly, across the study: Functional T-cell assays on cells from a couple of HPV16-positive patients defined candidate HPV-specific T-cell clones and common TCR motifs. The study asked whether T-cell immunity against the HPV oncoproteins E6 and E7 changes during chemoradiotherapy and whether it affects survival. The candidate HPV-specific TCRs and motifs were then tracked in TCR repertoires from over 80 patients with HPV-related cancers.

V ends up 4 bases short and J 0 bases short, with an unmatched junction base count of 4. The CDR3 contains 15 residues, cysteine and phenylalanine counted. Only the CDR3 DNA is retained, 45 bases long and in frame from the first base. For CDR1 and CDR2, the germline V gene (reference sequence) lists LNHDA and SQIVND. Repertoires were sampled multiple times during chemoradiotherapy, which allowed clonal expansion in the tumor microenvironment to be followed. Points the paper makes about the study in general: Expansion of candidate HPV-specific clones and E7-related TCR motifs was observed in the tumor microenvironment during treatment, whereas no such expansion was observed for non-HPV-specific T cells. In HPV16-positive patients, expansion of HPV-responsive T cells during chemoradiotherapy was associated with improved recurrence-free survival. The survival association was reported for HPV16-positive patients, and the functional definition of HPV-specific T cells was derived from only a couple of HPV16-positive patients.

This clone was counted a single time. The antigen it binds to is not known. Base quality data are lacking; no much larger clone is found one base away. Receptors were amplified or captured by the immunoSEQ multiplex PCR assay. This immuneACCESS table, as held by TCRdb, lists in-frame sequences with V and J called but not all clones. Of the missing ones, under half trace to an unresolved V gene in checked studies; the others have no known cause. The sample table contains some 10,000 clones; only one count was recorded for less than 85% of them. About 9.8% of the sample goes to the ten largest clones. The biological material was taken from a patient who underwent chemoradiotherapy. The chain links TRBV19 with TRBJ2-7, with TRBD2 identical over 9 junction bases. This TCR derives from a human donor with HPV-associated anogenital cancer. The sequenced DNA: TGTGCCAGTAGTACTTCTAGCGGGAACTCCTACGAGCAGTACTTC. This sequence encodes CASSTSSGNSYEQYF.